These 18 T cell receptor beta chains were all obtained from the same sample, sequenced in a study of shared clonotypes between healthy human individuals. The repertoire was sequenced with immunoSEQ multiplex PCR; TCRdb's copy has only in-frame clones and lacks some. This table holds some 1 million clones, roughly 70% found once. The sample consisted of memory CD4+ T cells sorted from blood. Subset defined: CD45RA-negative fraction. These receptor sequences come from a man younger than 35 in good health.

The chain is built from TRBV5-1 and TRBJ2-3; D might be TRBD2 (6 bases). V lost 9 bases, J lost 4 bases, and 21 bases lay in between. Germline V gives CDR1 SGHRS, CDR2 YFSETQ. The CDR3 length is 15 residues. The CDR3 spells CATRETPTNSDTQYF. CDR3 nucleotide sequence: TGCGCCACCCGGGAGACGCCCACGAATTCAGATACGCAGTATTTT.

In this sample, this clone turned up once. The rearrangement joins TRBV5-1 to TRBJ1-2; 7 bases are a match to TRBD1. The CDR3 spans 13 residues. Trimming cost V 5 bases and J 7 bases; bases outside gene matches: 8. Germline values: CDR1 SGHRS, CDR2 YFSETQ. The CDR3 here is CASSLDRVGGYTF. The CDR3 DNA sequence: TGCGCCAGCAGTCTTGACAGGGTCGGTGGCTACACCTTC.

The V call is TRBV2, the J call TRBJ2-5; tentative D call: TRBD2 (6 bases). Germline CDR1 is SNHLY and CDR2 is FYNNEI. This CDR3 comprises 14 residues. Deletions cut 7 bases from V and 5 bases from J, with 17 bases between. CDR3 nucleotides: TGTGCCAGCACTTCCGGGACTCCCTGGGAGACCCAGTACTTC. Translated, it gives CASTSGTPWETQYF.

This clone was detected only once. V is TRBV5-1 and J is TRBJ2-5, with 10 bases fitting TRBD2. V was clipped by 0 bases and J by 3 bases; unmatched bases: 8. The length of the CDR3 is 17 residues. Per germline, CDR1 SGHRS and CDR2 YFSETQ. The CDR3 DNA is TGCGCCAGCAGCTTGGCCGGTAAGCGGGAGGGGGAAGAGACCCAGTACTTC. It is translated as CASSLAGKREGEETQYF.

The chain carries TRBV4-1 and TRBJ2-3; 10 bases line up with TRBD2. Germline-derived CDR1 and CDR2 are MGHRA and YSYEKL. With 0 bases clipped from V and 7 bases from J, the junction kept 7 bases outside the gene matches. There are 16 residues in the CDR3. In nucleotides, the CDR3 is TGCGCCAGCAGCCAAGATCAGAGCGGGGGGGCCAATACGCAGTATTTT. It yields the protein CASSQDQSGGANTQYF.

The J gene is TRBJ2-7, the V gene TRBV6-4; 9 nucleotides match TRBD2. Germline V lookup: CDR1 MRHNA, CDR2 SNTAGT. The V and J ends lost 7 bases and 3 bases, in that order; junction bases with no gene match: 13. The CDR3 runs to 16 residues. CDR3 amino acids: CASIRAPAGGDYEQYF. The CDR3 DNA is TGTGCCAGCATTCGGGCTCCAGCGGGGGGTGACTACGAGCAGTACTTC.

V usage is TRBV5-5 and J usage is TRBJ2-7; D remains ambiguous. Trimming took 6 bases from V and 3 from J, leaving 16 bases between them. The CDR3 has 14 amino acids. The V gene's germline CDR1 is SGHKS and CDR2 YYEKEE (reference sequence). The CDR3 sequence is CASISKIDGYEQYF. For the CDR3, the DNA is TGTGCCAGCATCTCAAAAATAGACGGCTACGAGCAGTACTTC.

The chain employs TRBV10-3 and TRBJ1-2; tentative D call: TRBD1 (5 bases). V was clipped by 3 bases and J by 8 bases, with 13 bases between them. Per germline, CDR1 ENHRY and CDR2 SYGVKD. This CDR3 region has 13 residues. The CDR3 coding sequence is TGTGCCATCAGTGAAGGGCAGGGTCGGGGCTACACCTTC. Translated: CAISEGQGRGYTF.

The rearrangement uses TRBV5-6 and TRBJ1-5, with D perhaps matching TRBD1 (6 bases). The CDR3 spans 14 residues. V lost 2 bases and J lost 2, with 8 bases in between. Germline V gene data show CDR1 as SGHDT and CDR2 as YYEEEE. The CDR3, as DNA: TGTGCCAGCAGCTTCGAGGGGGGCAATCAGCCCCAGCATTTT. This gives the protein CASSFEGGNQPQHF.

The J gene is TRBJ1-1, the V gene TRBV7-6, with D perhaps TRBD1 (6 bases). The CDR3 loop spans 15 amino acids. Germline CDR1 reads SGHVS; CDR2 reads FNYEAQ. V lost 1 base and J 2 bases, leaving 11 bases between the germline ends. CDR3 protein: CASSLGTVRNTEAFF. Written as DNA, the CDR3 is TGTGCCAGCAGCTTAGGGACAGTAAGAAACACTGAAGCTTTCTTT.

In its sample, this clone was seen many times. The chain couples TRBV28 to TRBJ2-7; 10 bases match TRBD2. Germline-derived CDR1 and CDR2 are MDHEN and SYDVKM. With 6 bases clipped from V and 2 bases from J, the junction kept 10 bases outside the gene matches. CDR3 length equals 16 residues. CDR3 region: CASRTSRSGGAYEQYF. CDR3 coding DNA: TGTGCCAGCAGGACCAGTAGGAGCGGGGGGGCCTACGAGCAGTACTTC.

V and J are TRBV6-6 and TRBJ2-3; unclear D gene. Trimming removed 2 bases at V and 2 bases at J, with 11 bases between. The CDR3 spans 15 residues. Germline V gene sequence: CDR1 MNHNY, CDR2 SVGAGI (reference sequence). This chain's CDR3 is CASSYMAFLTDTQYF. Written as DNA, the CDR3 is TGTGCCAGCAGTTACATGGCTTTCCTCACAGATACGCAGTATTTT.

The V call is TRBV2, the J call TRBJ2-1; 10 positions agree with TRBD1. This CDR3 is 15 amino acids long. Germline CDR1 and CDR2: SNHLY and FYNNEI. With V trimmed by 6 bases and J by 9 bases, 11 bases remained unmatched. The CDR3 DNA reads TGTGCCAGCAGGGATCCGGGACAGGGGATCGGTGAGCAGTTCTTC. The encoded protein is CASRDPGQGIGEQFF.

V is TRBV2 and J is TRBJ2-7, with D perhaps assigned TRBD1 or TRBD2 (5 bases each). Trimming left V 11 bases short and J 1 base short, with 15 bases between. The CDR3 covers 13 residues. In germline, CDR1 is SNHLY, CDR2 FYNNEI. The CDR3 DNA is TGTGCCGCTACCGGGACGGGTTCCTACGAGCAGTACTTC. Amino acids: CAATGTGSYEQYF.

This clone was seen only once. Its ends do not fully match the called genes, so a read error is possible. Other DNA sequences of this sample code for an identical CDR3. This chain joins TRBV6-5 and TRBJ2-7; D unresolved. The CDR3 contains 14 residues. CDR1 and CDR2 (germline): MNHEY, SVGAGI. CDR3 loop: CASSKSLTSYEQYF. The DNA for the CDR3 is TGTGCCAGCAGTAAATCCCTGACGAGCTACGAGCAGTACTTT.

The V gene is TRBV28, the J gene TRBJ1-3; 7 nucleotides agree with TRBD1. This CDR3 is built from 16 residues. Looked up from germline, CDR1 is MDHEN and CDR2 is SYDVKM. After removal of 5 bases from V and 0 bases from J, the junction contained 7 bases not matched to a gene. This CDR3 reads CASSPRGFNSGNTIYF. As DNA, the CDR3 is TGTGCCAGCAGTCCCAGGGGGTTCAACTCTGGAAACACCATATATTTT.

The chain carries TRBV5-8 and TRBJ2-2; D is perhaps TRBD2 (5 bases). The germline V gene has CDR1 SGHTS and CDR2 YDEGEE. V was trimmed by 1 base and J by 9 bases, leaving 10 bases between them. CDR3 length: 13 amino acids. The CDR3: CASSLLGGRELFF. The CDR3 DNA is TGTGCCAGCAGCTTGTTAGGAGGCCGGGAGCTGTTTTTT.

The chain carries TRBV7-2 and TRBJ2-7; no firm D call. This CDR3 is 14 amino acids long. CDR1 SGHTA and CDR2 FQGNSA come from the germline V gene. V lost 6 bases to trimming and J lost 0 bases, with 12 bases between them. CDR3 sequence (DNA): TGTGCCAGCAGTCCTGATCCCGGCTCCTACGAGCAGTACTTC. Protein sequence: CASSPDPGSYEQYF.